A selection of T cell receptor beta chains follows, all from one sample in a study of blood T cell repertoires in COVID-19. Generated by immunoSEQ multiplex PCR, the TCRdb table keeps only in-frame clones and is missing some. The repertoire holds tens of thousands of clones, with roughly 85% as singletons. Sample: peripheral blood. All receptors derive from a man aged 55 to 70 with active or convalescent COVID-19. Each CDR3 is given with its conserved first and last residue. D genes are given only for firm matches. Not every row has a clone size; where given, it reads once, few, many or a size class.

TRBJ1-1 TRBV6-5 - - TGTGCCAGCAGCCCCACGCGCGGGCACGCTGAAGCTTTCTTT CASSPTRGHAEAFF
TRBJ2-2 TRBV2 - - TGTGCCAGCAGCCATGAGGGTTCGAACACCGGGGAGCTGTTTTTT CASSHEGSNTGELFF
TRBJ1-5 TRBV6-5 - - TGTGCCAGCAGTTACTCCTTCAGTCAGCCCCAGCATTTT CASSYSFSQPQHF
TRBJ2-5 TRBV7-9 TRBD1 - TGTGCCAGCGGCCGGGACAGAGTTGGAGAGACCCAGTACTTC CASGRDRVGETQYF
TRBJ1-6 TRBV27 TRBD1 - TGTGCCAGCAGTTGGGACAGGGAAGTGGATTCACCCCTCCACTTT CASSWDREVDSPLHF
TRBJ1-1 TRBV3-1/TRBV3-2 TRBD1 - TGTGCCAGCAGCCCCCGGGACAGTCCCATGGCACGGGAAGCTTTCTTT CASSPRDSPMAREAFF
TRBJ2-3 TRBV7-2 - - TGTGCCAGCAGCTTAAGGGACTCCTCTCCGCAGTATTTT CASSLRDSSPQYF
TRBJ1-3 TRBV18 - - TGTGCCAGCTCACCAGGCAGAGCGGGAAACACCATATATTTT CASSPGRAGNTIYF
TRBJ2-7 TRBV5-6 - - TGTGCCAGCACAAAATCACCGTATACGGGTACCTACGAGCAGTACTTC CASTKSPYTGTYEQYF
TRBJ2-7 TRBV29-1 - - TGCAGCGTTGAGACAGCAGACTACGAGCAGTACTTC CSVETADYEQYF
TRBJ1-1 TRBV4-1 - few TGCGCCAGCAGCTCCCGGGGTTTCACTGAAGCTTTCTTT CASSSRGFTEAFF
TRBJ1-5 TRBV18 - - TGTGCCAGCTCACGAGGGTGGGAGCCCCAGCATTTT CASSRGWEPQHF
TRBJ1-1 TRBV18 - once TGTGCCAGCTCACCGATGACGGAGGAGACTGAAGCTTTCTTT CASSPMTEETEAFF
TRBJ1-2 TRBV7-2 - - TGTGCCAGCAGCCGCACCTCCGTAGGGGACTATGGCTACACCTTC CASSRTSVGDYGYTF
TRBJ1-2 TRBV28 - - TGTGCCAGCAGTGCCCCAGTGGTAGGACAATATGGCTACACCTTC CASSAPVVGQYGYTF
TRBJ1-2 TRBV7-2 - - TGTGCCAGCAGCTCCCGGGTCGACCTCTATGGCTACACCTTC CASSSRVDLYGYTF
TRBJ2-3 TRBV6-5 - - TGTGCCAGCAGCCGCGCGGATACGCAGTATTTT CASSRADTQYF